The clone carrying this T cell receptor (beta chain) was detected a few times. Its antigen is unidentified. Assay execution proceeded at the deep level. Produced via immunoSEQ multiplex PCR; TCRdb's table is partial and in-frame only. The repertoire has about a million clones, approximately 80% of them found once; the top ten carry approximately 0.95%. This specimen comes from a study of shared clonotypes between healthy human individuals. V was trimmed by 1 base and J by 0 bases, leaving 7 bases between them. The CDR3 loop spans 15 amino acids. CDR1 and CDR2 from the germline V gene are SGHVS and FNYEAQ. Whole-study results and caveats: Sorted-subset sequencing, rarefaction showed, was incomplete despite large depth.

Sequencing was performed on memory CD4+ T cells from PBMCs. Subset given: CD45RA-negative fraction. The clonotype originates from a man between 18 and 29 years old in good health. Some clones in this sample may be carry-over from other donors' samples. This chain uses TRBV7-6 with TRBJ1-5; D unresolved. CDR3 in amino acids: CASSLVDNSNQPQHF. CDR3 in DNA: TGTGCCAGCAGCTTAGTGGATAATAGCAATCAGCCCCAGCATTTT.